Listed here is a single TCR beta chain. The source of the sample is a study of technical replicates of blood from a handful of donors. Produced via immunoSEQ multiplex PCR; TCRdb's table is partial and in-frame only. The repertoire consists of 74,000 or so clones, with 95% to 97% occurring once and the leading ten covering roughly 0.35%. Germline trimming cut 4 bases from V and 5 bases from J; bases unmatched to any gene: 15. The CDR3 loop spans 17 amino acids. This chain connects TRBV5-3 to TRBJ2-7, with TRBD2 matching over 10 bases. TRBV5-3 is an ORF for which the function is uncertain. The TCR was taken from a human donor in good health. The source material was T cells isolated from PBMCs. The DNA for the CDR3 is TGTGCCAGAAGCGGCTGTCTTAAGCGGGAGGGCCGAAACGAGCAGTACTTC. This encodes CARSGCLKREGRNEQYF.